A single sample gave rise to the 22 T cell receptor beta chains below, sequenced in a study of blood T cell repertoires in COVID-19. Method: immunoSEQ multiplex PCR; TCRdb's copy keeps in-frame clones and lacks some. The data show around 110,000 clones, about nine tenths seen once. Input material: peripheral blood. These receptors came from a middle-aged man with acute or convalescent COVID-19.

The chain employs TRBV19 and TRBJ2-2; D remains unclear. The CDR3 consists of 15 residues. Germline CDR1 is LNHDA and CDR2 is SQIVND (reference sequence). V was clipped by 4 bases and J by 0 bases, with 9 bases between them. CDR3 nucleotide sequence: TGTGCCAGTAGTAAGACAAAATCGAACACCGGGGAGCTGTTTTTT. Amino acids: CASSKTKSNTGELFF.

V and J are TRBV14 and TRBJ1-1, with D tentatively TRBD1 (6 bases). Trimming removed 0 bases from V and 5 bases from J, with 13 bases in between. This CDR3 comprises 15 residues. The germline V gene encodes CDR1 SGHDN and CDR2 FVKESK. The CDR3, as DNA: TGTGCCAGCAGCCAAGAAAAATCAGGGGAAACTGAAGCTTTCTTT. The encoded protein is CASSQEKSGETEAFF. Full variable domain (missing parts from reference TRBV14 and TRBJ1-1): EAGVTQFPSHSVIEKGQTVTLRCDPISGHDNLYWYRRVMGKEIKFLLHFVKESKQDESGMPNNRFLAERTGGTYSTLKVQPAELEDSGVYFCASSQEKSGETEAFFGQGTRLTVV.

The J gene is TRBJ1-6, the V gene TRBV9, with no clear D. The germline V and J ends were trimmed by 1 base and 3 bases, with 5 bases remaining between them. Germline values: CDR1 SGDLS, CDR2 YYNGEE. This CDR3 region has 14 residues. CDR3 residues: CASSVTDYNSPLHF. The CDR3 DNA sequence: TGTGCCAGCAGCGTAACAGACTATAATTCACCCCTCCACTTT.

This clone was recorded only once. V and J are TRBV25-1 and TRBJ2-2; tentative D call: TRBD1 (6 bases). From germline, CDR1 is MGHDK and CDR2 SYGVNS. The CDR3 covers 17 residues. V was shortened by 6 bases and J by 0 bases, with 17 bases between the two germline ends. The CDR3 sequence: CASSPARGDPNTGELFF. The CDR3 DNA reads TGTGCCAGCAGCCCGGCCAGGGGAGACCCGAACACCGGGGAGCTGTTTTTT.

This clone was counted a single time. The rearrangement joins TRBV19 to TRBJ1-1; maybe TRBD1 (6 bases). The CDR3 loop spans 11 amino acids. CDR1 and CDR2 (germline): LNHDA, SQIVND (reference sequence). V was pared by 3 bases and J by 10 bases, with 9 bases between. As DNA, the CDR3 is TGTGCCAGTAGTATCCGACAGGCAGCTTTCTTT. This codes for CASSIRQAAFF.

This clone has just one count. J is TRBJ1-6 and V is TRBV7-8; 8 positions match TRBD1. The CDR3 has 16 residues. V dropped 1 base and J dropped 7; count of bases not matched to a gene: 6. The germline V gene has CDR1 SGHVS and CDR2 FQNEAQ. The chain's CDR3 is CASSLVEGDRNSPLHF. The CDR3 coding sequence is TGTGCCAGCAGCTTAGTAGAGGGGGACAGGAATTCACCCCTCCACTTT.

The chain recombines TRBV2 with TRBJ2-5, with D perhaps TRBD1 (5 bases). Germline assignment: CDR1 SNHLY and CDR2 FYNNEI. The V end lost 4 bases, the J end lost 5 bases, and 14 bases lay between the germline ends. The CDR3 has 14 residues. In DNA form, the CDR3 reads TGTGCCAGCAGTGTTGTCAGGGCGGACGAGACCCAGTACTTC. Its translation: CASSVVRADETQYF. The full variable domain, rest sourced from reference TRBV2 and TRBJ2-5, is EPEVTQTPSHQVTQMGQEVILRCVPISNHLYFYWYRQILGQKVEFLVSFYNNEISEKSEIFDDQFSVERPDGSNFTLKIRSTKLEDSAMYFCASSVVRADETQYFGPGTRLLVL.

DNA for the CDR3: TGTGCCAGCAGTGAAAGGCCGGCGGGAACCTGGGGCTATGGCTACACCTTC. Its translation: CASSERPAGTWGYGYTF. J is TRBJ1-2 and V is TRBV6-1, with D unresolved. This CDR3 spans 17 amino acids. V gave up 2 bases and J gave up 4 bases, with 20 bases separating them. Per the germline V gene, CDR1 is MNHNS and CDR2 is SASEGT.

This chain uses TRBV25-1 with TRBJ2-3; 12 bases line up with TRBD2. V dropped 4 bases and J dropped 2; count of bases not matched to a gene: 4. Germline-derived CDR1 and CDR2 are MGHDK and SYGVNS. This CDR3 contains 16 residues. DNA of the CDR3: TGTGCCAGCAGTGGGAGACTAGCGGGAGTCACAGATACGCAGTATTTT. It specifies CASSGRLAGVTDTQYF.

The rearrangement uses TRBV9 and TRBJ2-2; TRBD2 matches at 9 bases. This CDR3 is 14 amino acids long. V trimming: 3 bases; J trimming: 7 bases; junction bases outside the gene matches: 4. Germline V gene data show CDR1 as SGDLS and CDR2 as YYNGEE. CDR3 sequence reads: CASSAGLASGELFF. As DNA, the CDR3 is TGTGCCAGCAGCGCCGGACTAGCGAGCGGGGAGCTGTTTTTT.

V and J are TRBV6-2 or TRBV6-3 and TRBJ2-7, with 7 bases identical to TRBD1. Germline V gene data show CDR1 as MNHEY and CDR2 as SVGEGT. This CDR3 comprises 15 residues. Trimming cost V 0 bases and J 4 bases; bases outside gene matches: 6. The CDR3 spells CASSYSTGYGYEQYF. Written as DNA, the CDR3 is TGTGCCAGCAGTTACTCGACAGGGTACGGGTACGAGCAGTACTTC.

This clone was recorded only once. The chain employs TRBV7-9 and TRBJ2-3, with TRBD2 matching 9 bases. Trimming removed 5 bases from V and 0 bases from J; junction bases left unmatched: 3. The length of the CDR3 is 15 residues. Germline CDR1 SEHNR, CDR2 FQNEAQ (reference sequence). The CDR3 DNA sequence: TGTGCCAGCAGCCCTAGCGGGGCTAGCACAGATACGCAGTATTTT. Translation: CASSPSGASTDTQYF. Complete variable domain (other parts from reference TRBV7-9 and TRBJ2-3): DTGVSQNPRHKITKRGQNVTFRCDPISEHNRLYWYRQTLGQGPEFLTYFQNEAQLEKSRLLSDRFSAERPKGSFSTLEIQRTEQGDSAMYLCASSPSGASTDTQYFGPGTRLTVL.

This rearrangement joins TRBV3-1 (or the pseudogene TRBV3-2) to TRBJ1-6; a weak D match, TRBD1 (5 bases). The germline CDR1 and CDR2 sequences are LGHDT and YNNKEL (reference sequence). V was trimmed by 1 base and J by 4 bases, leaving 8 bases between them. The CDR3 has 15 amino acids. The CDR3 nucleotides are TGTGCCAGCAGCCAAGGCCAGGGATATAATTCACCCCTCCACTTT. Its protein product is CASSQGQGYNSPLHF.

DNA of the CDR3: TGCGCCAGCAGCTTGACTTTAGGGGGACTAGCGGGACGCAATGAGCAGTTCTTC. Protein sequence: CASSLTLGGLAGRNEQFF. This sequence joins TRBV5-1 and TRBJ2-1; 13 bases match TRBD2. Trimming removed 1 base from V and 6 bases from J; junction bases left unmatched: 10. This CDR3 contains 18 residues. The germline V gene has CDR1 SGHRS and CDR2 YFSETQ.

The J gene is TRBJ1-1, the V gene TRBV5-4; unclear D gene. V was trimmed by 5 bases and J by 6 bases, leaving 14 bases between them. The germline gives CDR1 SGHNT, CDR2 YYREEE (reference sequence). CDR3 length equals 13 residues. CDR3 loop: CASSSAPIAEAFF. The CDR3 bases are TGTGCCAGCAGTTCCGCTCCGATAGCTGAAGCTTTCTTT.

The chain uses TRBV3-1 (or the pseudogene TRBV3-2) and TRBJ1-1; tentative D call: TRBD1 (6 bases). V lost 6 bases, J lost 5 bases, and 25 bases lay in between. In germline, CDR1 is LGHDT, CDR2 YNNKEL (reference sequence). The CDR3 is made up of 17 amino acids. As DNA, the CDR3 is TGTGCCAGCAGGGGACATGGCAGGGTAGCCCTGGGGACTGAAGCTTTCTTT. It specifies CASRGHGRVALGTEAFF.

The CDR3 nucleotides are TGTGCTAGTGGTTTGGTACTCCCTAGCGGGGGCTCCTACAATGAGCAGTTCTTC. It specifies CASGLVLPSGGSYNEQFF. The chain combines TRBV12-5 with TRBJ2-1, with 10 positions matching TRBD2. Losses at the gene ends were 0 bases for V and 0 bases for J; bases not matched to a gene: 5. CDR1 is LGHNT, CDR2 FRNRAP, per germline. The CDR3 has 18 residues.

V is TRBV9 and J is TRBJ1-3; D ambiguous. V was shortened by 4 bases and J by 0 bases, with 5 bases between the two germline ends. Germline CDR1 and CDR2: SGDLS and YYNGEE. The CDR3 sequence is 13 residues long. This CDR3 is CASSPLSGNTIYF. CDR3 DNA: TGTGCCAGCAGCCCCCTCTCTGGAAACACCATATATTTT.

This clone has only one observation. The rearrangement uses TRBV5-4 and TRBJ2-1; 8 bases fit TRBD2. The ends lost 6 bases at V and 0 bases at J; junction bases unmatched: 5. There are 15 residues in the CDR3. Germline CDR1 and CDR2: SGHNT and YYREEE (reference sequence). CDR3 protein: CASNPAGDSYNEQFF. CDR3 bases: TGTGCCAGCAATCCAGCGGGGGACTCCTACAATGAGCAGTTCTTC.

The rearrangement links TRBV10-2 to TRBJ1-5, with TRBD1 as a possible D gene (5 bases). CDR3 size: 16 residues. CDR1 WSHSY and CDR2 SAAADI come from the germline V gene. V was clipped by 1 base and J by 2 bases, with 12 bases between them. As DNA, the CDR3 is TGCGCCAGCAGTGAGTTCCGGGGGGTTGGCAATCAGCCCCAGCATTTT. It yields the protein CASSEFRGVGNQPQHF.

The chain employs TRBV4-1 and TRBJ2-7; TRBD2 aligns across 9 bases. The trim removed 0 bases at V and 6 bases at J, leaving 9 bases unmatched. The CDR3 spans 16 residues. Germline CDR1 is MGHRA and CDR2 is YSYEKL. The CDR3 DNA sequence: TGCGCCAGCAGCCAAGAACCCGCGGGGGGGATAGGCGAGCAGTACTTC. Translating gives CASSQEPAGGIGEQYF.

The rearrangement links TRBV6-5 to TRBJ1-4; no firm D call. The V end was cut by 6 bases, the J end by 11 bases, with 16 bases between. The CDR3 contains 13 residues. Germline V lookup: CDR1 MNHEY, CDR2 SVGAGI. The CDR3 nucleotides read TGTGCCAGCAGCTCCGGGCCAAGCGGTAAACTGTTTTTT. Amino acid sequence: CASSSGPSGKLFF.